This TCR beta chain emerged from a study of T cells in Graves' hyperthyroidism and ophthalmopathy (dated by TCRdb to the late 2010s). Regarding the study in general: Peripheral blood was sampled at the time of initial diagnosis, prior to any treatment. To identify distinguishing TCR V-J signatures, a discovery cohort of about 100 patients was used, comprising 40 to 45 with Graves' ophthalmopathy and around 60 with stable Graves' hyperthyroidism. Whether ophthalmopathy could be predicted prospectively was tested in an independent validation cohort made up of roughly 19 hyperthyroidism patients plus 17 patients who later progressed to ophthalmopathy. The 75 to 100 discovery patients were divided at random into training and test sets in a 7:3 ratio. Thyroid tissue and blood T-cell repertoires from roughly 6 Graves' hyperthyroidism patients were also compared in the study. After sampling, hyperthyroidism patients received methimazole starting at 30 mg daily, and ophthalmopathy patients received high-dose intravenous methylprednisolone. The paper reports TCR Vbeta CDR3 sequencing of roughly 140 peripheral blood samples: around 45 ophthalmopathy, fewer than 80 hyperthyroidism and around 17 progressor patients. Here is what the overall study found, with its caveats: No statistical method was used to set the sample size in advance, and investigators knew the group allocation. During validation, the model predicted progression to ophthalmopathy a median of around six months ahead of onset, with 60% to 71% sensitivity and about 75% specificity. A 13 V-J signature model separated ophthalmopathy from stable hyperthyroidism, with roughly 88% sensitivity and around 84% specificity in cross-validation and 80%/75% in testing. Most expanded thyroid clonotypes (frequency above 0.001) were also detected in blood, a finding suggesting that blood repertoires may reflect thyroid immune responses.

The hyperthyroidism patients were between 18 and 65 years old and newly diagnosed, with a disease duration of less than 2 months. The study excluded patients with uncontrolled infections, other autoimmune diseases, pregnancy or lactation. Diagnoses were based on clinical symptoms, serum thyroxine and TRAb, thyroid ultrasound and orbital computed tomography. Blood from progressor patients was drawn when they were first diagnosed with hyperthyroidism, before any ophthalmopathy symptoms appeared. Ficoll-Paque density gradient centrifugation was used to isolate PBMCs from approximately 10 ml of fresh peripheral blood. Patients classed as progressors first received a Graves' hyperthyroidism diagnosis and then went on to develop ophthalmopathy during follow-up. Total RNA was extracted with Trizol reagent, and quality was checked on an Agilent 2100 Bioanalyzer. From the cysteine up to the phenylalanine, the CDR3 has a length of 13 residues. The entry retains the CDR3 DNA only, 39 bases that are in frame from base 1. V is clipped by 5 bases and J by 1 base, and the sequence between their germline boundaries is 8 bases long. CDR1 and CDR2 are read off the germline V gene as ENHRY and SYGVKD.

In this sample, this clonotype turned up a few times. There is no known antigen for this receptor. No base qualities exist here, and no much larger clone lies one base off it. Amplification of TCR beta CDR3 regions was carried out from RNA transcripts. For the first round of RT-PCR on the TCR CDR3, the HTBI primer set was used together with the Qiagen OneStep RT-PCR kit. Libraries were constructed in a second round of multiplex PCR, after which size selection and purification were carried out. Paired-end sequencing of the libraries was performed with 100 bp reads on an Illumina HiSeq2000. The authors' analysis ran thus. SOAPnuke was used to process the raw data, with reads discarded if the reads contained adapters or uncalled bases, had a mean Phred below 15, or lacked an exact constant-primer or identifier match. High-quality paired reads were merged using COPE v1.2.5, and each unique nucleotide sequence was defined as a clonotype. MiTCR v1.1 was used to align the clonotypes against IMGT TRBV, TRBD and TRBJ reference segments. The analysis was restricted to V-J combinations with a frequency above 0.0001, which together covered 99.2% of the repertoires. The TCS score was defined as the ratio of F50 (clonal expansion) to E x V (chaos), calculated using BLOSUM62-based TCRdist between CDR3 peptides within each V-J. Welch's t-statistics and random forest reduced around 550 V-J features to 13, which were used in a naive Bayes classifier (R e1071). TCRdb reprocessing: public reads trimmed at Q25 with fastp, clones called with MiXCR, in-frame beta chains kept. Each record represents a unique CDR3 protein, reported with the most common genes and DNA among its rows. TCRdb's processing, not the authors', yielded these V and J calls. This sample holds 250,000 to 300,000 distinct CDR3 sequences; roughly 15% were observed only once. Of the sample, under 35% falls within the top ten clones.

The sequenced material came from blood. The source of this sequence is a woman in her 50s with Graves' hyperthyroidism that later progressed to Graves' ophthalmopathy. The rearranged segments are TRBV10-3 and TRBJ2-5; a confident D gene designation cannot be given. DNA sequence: TGTGCCATCAGTAGGCCCTTCCAAGAGACCCAGTACTTC. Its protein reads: CAISRPFQETQYF.